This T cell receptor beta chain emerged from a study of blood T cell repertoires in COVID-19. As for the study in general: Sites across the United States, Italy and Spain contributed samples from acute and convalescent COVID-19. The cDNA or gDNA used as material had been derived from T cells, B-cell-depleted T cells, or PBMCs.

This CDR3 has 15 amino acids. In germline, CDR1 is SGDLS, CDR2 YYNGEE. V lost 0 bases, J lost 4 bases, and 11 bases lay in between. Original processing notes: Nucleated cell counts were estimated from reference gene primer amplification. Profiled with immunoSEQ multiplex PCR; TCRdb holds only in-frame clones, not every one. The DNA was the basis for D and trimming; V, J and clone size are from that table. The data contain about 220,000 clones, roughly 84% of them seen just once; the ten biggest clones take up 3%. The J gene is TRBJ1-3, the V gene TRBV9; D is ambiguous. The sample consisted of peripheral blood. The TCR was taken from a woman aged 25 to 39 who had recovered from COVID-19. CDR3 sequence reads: CASSVDQDAGNTIYF. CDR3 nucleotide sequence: TGTGCCAGCAGCGTAGATCAGGATGCGGGAAACACCATATATTTT.